Described below is a single T cell receptor beta chain sequence and its context. The sample belongs to a study of patients and donors after allogeneic stem cell transplantation. The V end was cut by 6 bases, the J end by 0 bases, with 15 bases between. The CDR3 extends over 15 amino acids. In germline, CDR1 is KGHSH, CDR2 LQKENI. Each CDR3 protein gets one entry after TCRdb re-called the RT-PCR reads with MiXCR. Seen here are hundreds of thousands of distinct CDR3 sequences, 16% observed once, and the top ten hold over 6%. V gene TRBV18 combines with J gene TRBJ2-7; possibly TRBD2 for D (5 bases). The sample consisted of blood, either unsorted or a sorted T cell fraction (not recorded which). This sequence was found in a human donor who was either an allogeneic HSCT recipient or a stem cell or donor lymphocyte infusion donor (not recorded which). It is not recorded whose cells these are; they may come from a transplant donor. The CDR3 sequence: CASSRGISSSYEQYF. The CDR3, as DNA: TGTGCCAGCTCCCGAGGGATTTCGAGCTCCTACGAGCAGTACTTC.